This T cell receptor beta chain was profiled in a study of cytomegalovirus exposure and HLA in healthy donors (dated by TCRdb to 2016 to 2017). Some background on the complete study: In an earlier analysis of about 560 of the donors, roughly 300 Gb of sequence data and 100 million or so unique TCR beta sequences from roughly 200 million T cells were reported. An early release covering more than 500 HLA-typed donors comprised approximately 290 gigabases of sequencing data and 65 million to 100 million unique TCR sequences. The genetic ancestry cluster associated with self-reported Caucasian donors included over 80% of the roughly 410 genotyped donors. The study aimed to test whether signatures of past pathogen exposure could be identified by cataloging public T cell receptors. The study used immunosequencing to profile the T cell repertoires of approximately 640 subjects and linked those repertoires to cytomegalovirus serostatus. In addition to the first cohort of around 670 subjects, a separate validation cohort of over 90 different subjects was used. To predict cytomegalovirus infection status, the study combined high-throughput TCR immunosequencing, statistical association of individual TCRs with disease status, and machine learning. In a later analysis, previously published TCR beta repertoires from several hundred donors were re-analyzed and high-resolution HLA genotyping was added so that TCR occurrence patterns could be studied. In the later analysis, no new phenotypic data were used to find candidate immune exposures; instead, reliance was placed on TCR beta sequences and their occurrence across donors. An earlier analysis of around 540 of the donors applied high-throughput TCR beta sequencing to assess whether each TCR beta V gene segment acted as functional or pseudogenic. Alongside the repertoire data, information on donor age, sex, ethnicity and CMV serostatus was compiled. In a later genetic analysis, genome-wide SNP genotypes for about three fifths of the roughly 670 donors were used, and that subset was treated as a discovery cohort. Every discovery cohort repertoire had been produced on one sequencing platform. Class I and class II HLA loci were covered by the typing at four-digit resolution. The number of typed donors differed by locus: roughly 629-640 for A, B, C, DRB1 and DQB1; 522 for DQA1; approximately 600 for DPA1; and some 450 for DPB1. About five DR-DQ haplotypes were treated as single units for association and clustering because of strong linkage in the cohort. Among some 400 genotyped donors of the cohort, an average of around 250,000 unique TCR beta nucleotide sequences was sequenced per donor, of which roughly 18% were non-productive.

In the germline V gene, CDR1 corresponds to SGHTA and CDR2 to FQGTGA. The junction carries 17 bases between V and J, which are trimmed by 5 bases and 3 bases respectively. The CDR3 starts with the cysteine, ends with the phenylalanine, and has 16 residues. This entry keeps only the CDR3 DNA: 48 bases, framed from base 1. As concerns this clone: Its antigen is unknown. No much larger clonotype is one base removed from it; base qualities were not supplied.

Paper-wide results and their limitations: Strong co-occurrence of HLA alleles, especially DR and DQ, made assigning TCR associations to individual alleles difficult. The authors suggested that the approach could potentially be generalized to other disease states and immunological phenotypes. The sequencing pipeline was judged likely to have produced a cluster of highly shared sequence variants as a technical artifact. Most CMV-associated TCR beta chains appeared to be HLA-restricted in a later analysis, and the HLA associations seemed to be driven largely by CMV exposure. According to a later analysis, TCR association rates differed among HLA loci, with DRB1 alleles showing the most associated TCRs and HLA-C alleles showing the fewest. The study listed 150 to 200 TCR beta chains as associated with cytomegalovirus. According to a later analysis, parvovirus B19, influenza, CMV and Epstein-Barr virus appeared linked to several top co-occurrence clusters. Because HLA typing was missing for some donors at each locus, association tests included only the typed subset. A few of the identified cytomegalovirus-associated TCR beta chains were confirmed in vitro to be specific for cytomegalovirus antigens. V-gene and J-gene trimming of TCR beta chains was associated with a missense DCLRE1C variant in a later genetic analysis, and the association was replicated in an independent cohort. Presence/absence analyses assumed roughly uniform sequencing depth across donors, an assumption that may not hold. A later analysis associated about 17,000 TCR beta sequences with specific HLA alleles at a false discovery rate of 0.05. The classifier was reported to diagnose cytomegalovirus status with high specificity and sensitivity in both the original cohort and the validation cohort. Compared with the roughly 710-donor mean, donors in an Asian-associated ancestry cluster had fewer N-insertions in productive TCRs, according to a later genetic analysis. This cohort had only TCR beta chains sequenced, and the lack of alpha or paired-chain data limited which features could be detected. Across donors, most TCR sequences were observed very rarely, whereas some public TCRs were present in many individuals. A further reported finding was that TCR beta sequences accurately predicted the HLA-A and HLA-B alleles for most subjects in the first cohort. Fewer than 20 rarely observed V segments, including chromosome 9 orphons, were excluded from the earlier analysis of some 590 of the donors because counts were too low. Some IMGT-functional V segments, including TRBV6-2 and TRBV6-3, could not be distinguished by the 87-base-pair reads and were therefore excluded. In an earlier analysis of about 600 of the donors, most TCR beta V segments appeared in productive rearrangements about 90% or about 30% of the time, broadly matching IMGT annotations. CMV serostatus was the only immune exposure information available for the cohort. Correlated functional status among segregating V segments might reflect linkage disequilibrium, but an unknown experimental factor could not be ruled out. A later analysis found that HLA-associated TCR beta chains were more clonally expanded and had lower generation probabilities than equally common non-associated chains.

The library was produced with the immunoSEQ multiplex PCR assay. For the multiplex PCR, a mixture combining 60 forward primers for TCR Vbeta segments and 13 reverse primers for TCR Jbeta segments was used. The CDR3 region of rearranged TCR beta genes was amplified from genomic DNA with a multiplex PCR assay. On the Illumina HiSeq System, the amplified TCR beta libraries were sequenced as 87-base-pair reads. Turning to the authors' computational methods: Across the 500 to 700 repertoires, a later analysis counted 75 million to 90 million unique TCR beta chains, around 11 million of which were shared by at least two donors. A nearest-neighbor algorithm error-corrected the raw reads and collapsed the reads into unique sequences, merging closely related sequences to remove PCR and sequencing errors. V, D and J gene segments were assigned by aligning CDR3 sequences to IMGT reference sequences. For a sequence to be retained, at least a six-nucleotide match to both a V gene segment and a J gene segment was required. A rearrangement counted as productive if the CDR3 had no stop codons and remained in frame with V and J, and every other rearrangement counted as non-productive. CDR3 was defined according to IMGT convention as the region running from the second conserved V-encoded cysteine to the conserved J-encoded phenylalanine. Sequences without an unambiguous match to a single V gene segment were excluded from the earlier analysis of several hundred of the donors. In an earlier analysis of a few hundred of the donors, a V segment was called functional when productive rearrangements were above 56.7%, and segregating when the standard deviation between donors exceeded 5%. A statistical classification framework was built for diagnosing cytomegalovirus status from the catalog of TCR beta chain sequences. In a later analysis, V and J genes were assigned by comparing TCR nucleotide sequences against IMGT/GENE-DB human TR gene sequences. Using the TCRdist pipeline, a later analysis assigned CDR3 sequences along with most-parsimonious VDJ recombination scenarios. In a later analysis, every TCR beta chain was defined by the combination of its CDR3 amino acid sequence and its V-gene family, and reads without a unique V-gene family were dropped. To address suspected cross-contamination and a sequencing artifact, a later analysis removed roughly 640 highly shared, low-generation-probability nucleotide sequences. In a later analysis, a clonal expansion index for each public chain was calculated from normalized within-repertoire ranks of inferred template counts. In a later analysis, generation probabilities were computed with a VDJ recombination model fitted to out-of-frame rearrangements, and the resulting probabilities were checked against IGoR. In a later analysis, hypergeometric tests were used to score TCR-TCR, TCR-HLA and TCR-CMV co-occurrence, with a repertoire-size bias correction applied to TCR pairs. In a later analysis, false discovery rates were estimated by permuting HLA or CMV assignments 20 times. In a later analysis, co-occurring TCRs were grouped with DBSCAN, and TCRdist sequence similarity was added when clustering was performed within HLA-allele-positive subsets. Repertoires with fewer than 30,000 or more than 120,000 public chains, plus five repertoires with anomalous nucleotide sharing, were excluded from co-occurrence clustering. Drawn from immuneACCESS, this table holds only the in-frame rearrangements with V and J called that TCRdb kept. Clones are partly lost; checked studies trace under half to an unresolved V gene and leave the rest unexplained. V, J and clone size reflect that table, while D and trimming were determined from the DNA. The sample table lists 150,000 to 200,000 clones, over 70% of them with a count of one. Of the sample, 1% to 1.5% is held by the ten largest clones.

The cohort comprised several hundred healthy bone marrow donors. Cohort members were all nominally healthy when sampled, although unrecorded immune exposures were likely present. The donor was CMV seropositive and belonged to the group of 270 or so seropositive cohort members. A peripheral blood sample was provided by each donor, and peripheral blood mononuclear cells were used for TCR beta sequencing. The Qiagen DNeasy Blood Extraction Kit was used to extract genomic DNA from the blood cell samples. The receptor comes from a man aged 50 to 60 in good health and CMV-seropositive. The material sequenced was PBMCs. The chain couples TRBV7-3 to TRBJ2-1, and TRBD2 may be the D gene, going by 7 matching bases. In nucleotide form, the sequence is TGTGCCAGCAGCCCGTCGGGGGGCGGGAGCTACAATGAGCAGTTCTTC. This is translated as CASSPSGGGSYNEQFF.